These 23 T cell receptor beta chains were sequenced from one sample in a study of early T cells in non-severe SARS-CoV-2 infection. Using its own MiXCR run on the 5' RACE reads, TCRdb lists one record per CDR3 protein. The sample has tens of thousands of distinct CDR3 sequences; about 4.2% are singletons. Material for sequencing was whole blood. The source is an adult who was a healthcare worker with PCR-confirmed SARS-CoV-2 infection or an uninfected control (not recorded which).

This clonotype was recorded at least ten times. This sequence joins TRBV10-2 and TRBJ1-1; D is ambiguous. V was shortened by 4 bases and J by 1 base, with 4 bases between the two germline ends. Germline lookup yields CDR1 WSHSY and CDR2 SAAADI. The CDR3 runs to 12 residues. CDR3 DNA sequence: TGCGCCAGCAGTGCAGGGAACACTGAAGCTTTCTTT. Translation gives CASSAGNTEAFF.

The sample holds a few counts of this clonotype. The J gene is TRBJ2-5, the V gene TRBV10-2, with D unresolved. Trimming shortened V by 1 base and J by 0 bases, and 3 bases separated the two germline ends. Germline CDR1 is WSHSY and CDR2 is SAAADI. There are 13 residues in the CDR3. The DNA of the CDR3 is TGCGCCAGCAGTGAGTTGTACCAAGAGACCCAGTACTTC. It yields the protein CASSELYQETQYF.

This clonotype was counted ten times or more. This chain joins TRBV29-1 and TRBJ2-3; D remains ambiguous. This CDR3 contains 13 residues. Trimming stripped 8 bases from V and 3 bases from J, with 15 bases between. Germline lookup yields CDR1 SQVTM and CDR2 ANQGSEA. The CDR3: CSPRVLLTDTQYF. CDR3 bases: TGCAGCCCAAGGGTGCTTTTGACAGATACGCAGTATTTT.

This clonotype was counted many times. The chain uses TRBV5-1 and TRBJ2-5; D gene ambiguous. Trimming pared 2 bases from V and 5 bases from J, leaving 7 bases between. CDR3 length: 12 amino acids. Germline V gene data show CDR1 as SGHRS and CDR2 as YFSETQ. The CDR3 reads CASSLRRETQYF. The CDR3 nucleotides read TGCGCCAGCAGCTTAAGAAGGGAGACCCAGTACTTC.

This clonotype was seen many times. The genes are TRBV12-3 or TRBV12-4 and TRBJ2-2; 8 bases align to TRBD2. The CDR3 is made up of 16 amino acids. Trimming took 3 bases from V and 1 from J; bases not matched to a gene: 4. The CDR3 spells CASSFGLAGNTGELFF. The CDR3 DNA follows: TGTGCCAGCAGTTTTGGTCTAGCGGGGAACACCGGGGAGCTGTTTTTT.

At least ten counts were recorded for this clonotype. The rearrangement links TRBV20-1 to TRBJ1-5; 7 bases map to TRBD1. The length of the CDR3 is 15 residues. After removal of 1 base from V and 3 bases from J, the junction contained 6 bases not matched to a gene. CDR1 and CDR2 (germline): DFQATT, SNEGSKA (reference sequence). This CDR3 reads CSARVPGGNNQPQHF. CDR3 sequence (DNA): TGCAGTGCTAGAGTACCAGGGGGTAACAATCAGCCCCAGCATTTT.

This clonotype was recorded many times. CDR3 DNA: TGCGCCAGCAGGCTGGACAACTACAATGAGCAGTTCTTC. Translation: CASRLDNYNEQFF. V usage is TRBV5-1 and J usage is TRBJ2-1, with D perhaps TRBD1 (5 bases). The V gene lost 5 bases and the J gene lost 3 bases, with 9 bases spanning the gap. The CDR3 loop spans 13 amino acids. Germline V lookup: CDR1 SGHRS, CDR2 YFSETQ.

This clonotype has at least ten counts. Compared with germline, one end of the junction differs, possibly owing to a read error. This sequence joins TRBV20-1 and TRBJ2-5, with D possibly matching TRBD2 (7 bases). The CDR3 spans 14 residues. CDR1 and CDR2 (germline): DFQATT, SNEGSKA (reference sequence). The CDR3 sequence: CSARGGDGRETQYF. In DNA, the CDR3 is TGCAGTGCCAGAGGGGGGGATGGGCGAGAGACCCAGTACTTC.

This clonotype was counted ten times or more. The V gene is TRBV12-3 or TRBV12-4, the J gene TRBJ2-5; 7 bases align to TRBD2. This CDR3 has 15 amino acids. With 0 bases clipped from V and 2 bases from J, the junction kept 3 bases outside the gene matches. The CDR3 nucleotides are TGTGCCAGCAGTTTAGCGAGCGGGAAGCAAGAGACCCAGTACTTC. Translated, it gives CASSLASGKQETQYF.

This clonotype was detected many times. The genes are TRBV10-3 and TRBJ2-2; D remains ambiguous. The V gene's germline CDR1 is ENHRY and CDR2 SYGVKD. Trimming removed 6 bases at V and 5 bases at J, with 10 bases between. There are 13 residues in the CDR3. The CDR3 DNA reads as TGTGCCATCAGGTTCGGGCCGACCGGGGAGCTGTTTTTT. It encodes CAIRFGPTGELFF.

This clonotype has a count of ten or more. The chain has TRBV4-1 and TRBJ2-7; TRBD1 agrees at 9 bases. From germline, CDR1 is MGHRA and CDR2 YSYEKL. With V trimmed by 6 bases and J by 5 bases, 8 bases remained unmatched. The CDR3 is 14 amino acids. The CDR3 nucleotides read TGCGCCAGCAGTAGCTTAACAGGGGGCAACGAGCAGTACTTC. Its translation: CASSSLTGGNEQYF.

At least ten counts were recorded for this clonotype. The chain employs TRBV7-3 and TRBJ2-1; D gene unclear. V was cut by 5 bases and J by 5 bases, with 10 bases left in between. Germline V gene lookup returns CDR1 SGHTA and CDR2 FQGTGA. CDR3 length equals 13 residues. DNA for the CDR3: TGTGCCAGCAGCCCCGCAGGAGACAATGAGCAGTTCTTC. This translates into CASSPAGDNEQFF.

In this sample, this clonotype turned up many times. This rearrangement joins TRBV6-1 to TRBJ1-6, with a weak D call TRBD1 (5 bases). Per germline, CDR1 MNHNS and CDR2 SASEGT. V lost 6 bases and J lost 0, with 15 bases in between. The length of the CDR3 is 17 residues. CDR3 residues: CASRGTVSSSYNSPLHF. The CDR3, as DNA: TGTGCCAGCAGAGGGACGGTTTCAAGCTCCTATAATTCACCCCTCCACTTT.

J is TRBJ2-1 and V is TRBV11-2; D perhaps matches TRBD1 (6 bases). Trimming left V 7 bases short and J 7 bases short, with 23 bases between. Germline V gene lookup returns CDR1 SGHAT and CDR2 FQNNGV. CDR3 size: 16 residues. The CDR3 DNA reads TGTGCCAGCATCATAGGGGTCAGGGGAAAGGATAATGAGCAGTTCTTC. Translating it yields CASIIGVRGKDNEQFF.

This clonotype was observed many times. This chain connects TRBV6-1 to TRBJ2-5, with TRBD2 matching 11 bases. This CDR3 spans 15 amino acids. Germline trimming cut 2 bases from V and 1 base from J; bases unmatched to any gene: 0. CDR1 and CDR2 from the germline V gene are MNHNS and SASEGT. The CDR3 region has the DNA TGTGCCAGCAGTGAACTAGCGGGGGGCCAAGAGACCCAGTACTTC. Amino acid sequence: CASSELAGGQETQYF.

The chain joins TRBV11-2 to TRBJ2-1, with TRBD2 matching over 9 bases. This CDR3 spans 15 amino acids. V gave up 5 bases and J gave up 0 bases; unmatched junction bases: 2. Germline assignment: CDR1 SGHAT and CDR2 FQNNGV. CDR3 residues: CASSISGSSYNEQFF. CDR3 DNA sequence: TGTGCCAGCAGCATTAGCGGGAGCTCCTACAATGAGCAGTTCTTC.

This clonotype was recorded at least ten times. This chain uses TRBV5-1 with TRBJ2-5; 15 bases map to TRBD2. The CDR3 is made up of 17 amino acids. Germline CDR1 is SGHRS and CDR2 is YFSETQ. Trimming at V came to 4 bases and at J to 3 bases, leaving 7 bases not matched to a gene. CDR3 protein: CASSPGLAGGPEETQYF. DNA for the CDR3: TGCGCCAGCAGCCCGGGACTAGCGGGAGGCCCGGAAGAGACCCAGTACTTC.

This clonotype was observed at least ten times. The chain joins TRBV11-2 to TRBJ2-3, with 9 bases lining up with TRBD1. The germline V gene encodes CDR1 SGHAT and CDR2 FQNNGV. V gave up 7 bases and J gave up 5 bases; unmatched junction bases: 10. The CDR3 runs 15 residues. CDR3 nucleotide sequence: TGTGCCAGCATCCTCACAGGGGGCGCAGAAGATACGCAGTATTTT. The encoded protein is CASILTGGAEDTQYF.

This clonotype was seen a few times. This chain joins TRBV11-2 and TRBJ2-5; D remains ambiguous. The CDR3 loop spans 14 amino acids. Looked up from germline, CDR1 is SGHAT and CDR2 is FQNNGV. V shed 1 base and J shed 7 bases, with 13 bases lying between them. The CDR3 loop is CASSLGLLRRTQYF. The CDR3 coding sequence is TGTGCCAGCAGCTTAGGGCTCCTACGGCGGACCCAGTACTTC.

By share, this clonotype counts as medium-sized. The rearrangement links TRBV6-5 to TRBJ2-2; tentative D call: TRBD2 (6 bases). The CDR3 spans 13 residues. The germline CDR1 and CDR2 sequences are MNHEY and SVGAGI. Trimming took off 10 bases at V and 6 bases at J, with 15 bases between the two ends. The CDR3 DNA follows: TGTGCCACGGAGGGCGTCCAGGCCGGGGAGCTGTTTTTT. The encoded protein is CATEGVQAGELFF.

Many counts were recorded for this clonotype. The chain employs TRBV11-2 and TRBJ2-5; 7 bases line up with TRBD2. Per germline, CDR1 SGHAT and CDR2 FQNNGV. This CDR3 comprises 16 residues. Germline trimming cut 6 bases from V and 0 bases from J; bases unmatched to any gene: 10. CDR3 amino acids: CASSPGGRTYQETQYF. Written as DNA, the CDR3 is TGTGCCAGCAGTCCCGGGGGGAGGACCTACCAAGAGACCCAGTACTTC.

This clonotype was seen many times. This chain connects TRBV5-1 to TRBJ1-5; D is unclear. The CDR3 consists of 15 residues. Per germline, CDR1 SGHRS and CDR2 YFSETQ. Trimming stripped 4 bases from V and 3 bases from J, with 14 bases between. CDR3 residues: CASSPDGQFNQPQHF. The CDR3 DNA follows: TGCGCCAGCAGCCCAGACGGGCAGTTCAATCAGCCCCAGCATTTT.

This chain joins TRBV12-3 or TRBV12-4 and TRBJ2-1; 8 nucleotides match TRBD1. The CDR3 is 12 residues long. V lost 6 bases and J lost 14; bases outside the gene matches: 9. The CDR3 loop reads CASSDKDRAKFF. In nucleotides, the CDR3 is TGTGCCAGCAGCGATAAGGACAGGGCGAAGTTCTTC.